Shown below are 26 T cell receptor beta chains from a single sample sequenced in a study of T cells in Graves' hyperthyroidism and ophthalmopathy. TCR beta CDR3 regions were amplified from RNA. During a first-round RT-PCR of the TCR CDR3, the HTBI primer set was used. TCRdb re-analysed the multiplex PCR reads in MiXCR, keeping a single row per CDR3 protein. The profile shows some 380,000 distinct CDR3 sequences, approximately 13% of them singletons. The sample taken for sequencing was blood. Every receptor here comes from a man in his thirties or forties with Graves' hyperthyroidism that later progressed to Graves' ophthalmopathy.

This clonotype has at least ten counts. The chain employs TRBV28 and TRBJ2-2, with 8 bases matching TRBD2. CDR1 and CDR2 (germline): MDHEN, SYDVKM. Trimming cost V 7 bases and J 1 base; bases outside gene matches: 2. The CDR3 runs to 14 residues. The CDR3 bases are TGTGCCAGCATGGCGGGGGGGAACACCGGGGAGCTGTTTTTT. This sequence encodes CASMAGGNTGELFF.

In this sample, this clonotype turned up many times. The chain links TRBV2 to TRBJ1-5; TRBD1 matches 7 bases. Per germline, CDR1 SNHLY and CDR2 FYNNEI. With 8 bases clipped from V and 6 bases from J, the junction kept 10 bases outside the gene matches. This CDR3 has 14 residues. CDR3 bases: TGTGCCAGCGGATCCCTAGGGGGCGGTCAGCCCCAGCATTTT. Amino acid sequence: CASGSLGGGQPQHF.

This clonotype was found a few times. This chain joins TRBV4-1 and TRBJ2-2, with D tentatively TRBD1 or TRBD2 (5 bases each). The CDR3 runs 16 residues. Germline assignment: CDR1 MGHRA and CDR2 YSYEKL. The V gene lost 0 bases and the J gene lost 11 bases, with 19 bases spanning the gap. The CDR3 DNA is TGCGCCAGCAGCCAAGAAACCCGTATGAGGGGTAACGAGCTGTTTTTT. Residues: CASSQETRMRGNELFF.

This chain uses TRBV5-6 with TRBJ2-2; D remains ambiguous. This CDR3 has 13 residues. V lost 4 bases and J lost 3, with 7 bases in between. Germline values: CDR1 SGHDT, CDR2 YYEEEE. The CDR3 DNA sequence: TGTGCCAGCAGCACTCAGTACACCGGGGAGCTGTTTTTT. Protein product: CASSTQYTGELFF.

This clonotype was detected a few times. This may be a read error, as it is one base from a much larger clone. The chain has TRBV14 and TRBJ1-2; D might be TRBD1 (6 bases). The germline V gene has CDR1 SGHDN and CDR2 FVKESK. Trimming took 3 bases from V and 5 from J, leaving 7 bases between them. The CDR3 spans 12 residues. CDR3 DNA: TGTGCCAGCAGCCAGCAGGGGTATGGCTACACCTTC. Translated, it gives CASSQQGYGYTF.

The chain is built from TRBV19 and TRBJ2-1, with 8 bases fitting TRBD2. The germline gives CDR1 LNHDA, CDR2 SQIVND (reference sequence). CDR3 length: 18 residues. With V trimmed by 3 bases and J by 4 bases, 14 bases remained unmatched. CDR3 nucleotide sequence: TGTGCCAGTAGTATCTACCCCCCTAGCGGGCTAAGGTACAATGAGCAGTTCTTC. This translates into CASSIYPPSGLRYNEQFF.

The table lists this clonotype with a few counts. The chain has TRBV6-1 and TRBJ2-3, with D maybe TRBD1 (5 bases). Germline CDR1 reads MNHNS; CDR2 reads SASEGT. This CDR3 is 17 amino acids long. V lost 5 bases and J lost 3, with 21 bases in between. CDR3 sequence: CASSTQSGNGATDTQYF. In nucleotides, the CDR3 is TGTGCCAGCAGTACGCAATCAGGGAATGGAGCGACAGATACGCAGTATTTT.

Many counts were recorded for this clonotype. This chain links TRBV4-1 with TRBJ1-5; no definite D call. Trimming pared 0 bases from V and 4 bases from J, leaving 16 bases between. The CDR3 extends over 17 amino acids. Germline assignment: CDR1 MGHRA and CDR2 YSYEKL. CDR3 bases: TGCGCCAGCAGCCAAGATGACGACCCCATGGGAAATCAGCCCCAGCATTTT. Amino acids: CASSQDDDPMGNQPQHF.

This clonotype was seen at least ten times. The rearrangement joins TRBV5-1 to TRBJ1-2; no clear D gene. The V gene lost 4 bases and the J gene lost 0 bases, with 10 bases spanning the gap. Germline CDR1 and CDR2: SGHRS and YFSETQ. The CDR3 has 14 residues. The CDR3 reads CASSPHPTNYGYTF. The CDR3, as DNA: TGCGCCAGCAGCCCACACCCCACTAACTATGGCTACACCTTC. The whole variable domain, filled in from reference TRBV5-1 and TRBJ1-2, reads KAGVTQTPRYLIKTRGQQVTLSCSPISGHRSVSWYQQTPGQGLQFLFEYFSETQRNKGNFPGRFSGRQFSNSRSEMNVSTLELGDSALYLCASSPHPTNYGYTFGSGTRLTVV.

This clonotype was counted a single time. V and J are TRBV12-3 or TRBV12-4 and TRBJ2-1, with D unresolved. V gave up 4 bases and J gave up 7 bases, with 20 bases separating them. This CDR3 has 16 residues. The CDR3 nucleotides read TGTGCCAGCAGTTGGATCTCGGAGCTGTATACAAATGAGCAGTTCTTC. Translation gives CASSWISELYTNEQFF.

This clonotype appeared many times. The chain is built from TRBV6-1 and TRBJ2-5; 10 bases are a match to TRBD1. This CDR3 is 15 amino acids long. Trimming cost V 6 bases and J 4 bases; bases outside gene matches: 8. CDR1 MNHNS and CDR2 SASEGT come from the germline V gene. The CDR3 coding sequence is TGTGCCAGCAGGCTCCCGACAGGGGGCGGAGAGACCCAGTACTTC. This sequence encodes CASRLPTGGGETQYF.

This clonotype has only a few counts. The genes are TRBV18 and TRBJ2-3; D may correspond to TRBD1 or TRBD2 (5 bases each). The length of the CDR3 is 15 residues. Trimming cost V 2 bases and J 3 bases, with 12 bases left between them. In germline, CDR1 is KGHSH, CDR2 LQKENI. CDR3 nucleotide sequence: TGTGCCAGCTCACCAAGCACGGGGCTAACAGATACGCAGTATTTT. It yields the protein CASSPSTGLTDTQYF.

This clonotype was seen repeatedly, ten times or more. The J gene is TRBJ1-2, the V gene TRBV6-2 or TRBV6-3, with D tentatively TRBD1 (6 bases). CDR3 length equals 15 residues. Trimming left V 5 bases short and J 3 bases short, with 16 bases between. Per germline, CDR1 MNHEY and CDR2 SVGEGT. CDR3 sequence (DNA): TGTGCCAGCAGTGTCCGGGACATCTCCGACTATGGCTACACCTTC. Its translation: CASSVRDISDYGYTF.

This clonotype was seen a few times. This chain links TRBV10-3 with TRBJ1-4; a possible D gene is TRBD1 (6 bases). V lost 0 bases and J 0 bases, leaving 8 bases between the germline ends. The CDR3 sequence is 16 residues long. Germline V gene sequence: CDR1 ENHRY, CDR2 SYGVKD. This CDR3 reads CAISESGGATNEKLFF. CDR3 in DNA: TGTGCCATCAGTGAGTCTGGGGGCGCAACTAATGAAAAACTGTTTTTT.

The chain has TRBV19 and TRBJ2-1; 8 bases line up with TRBD2. V lost 6 bases to trimming and J lost 5 bases; unmatched junction nucleotides: 6. The germline V gene encodes CDR1 LNHDA and CDR2 SQIVND (reference sequence). The CDR3 is 14 amino acids. CDR3 sequence: CASSGRAGDNEQFF. CDR3 nucleotides: TGTGCCAGTAGCGGGAGGGCCGGGGACAATGAGCAGTTCTTC.

This clonotype came up many times. The chain joins TRBV13 to TRBJ2-1, with a possible D match to TRBD2 (6 bases). This CDR3 region has 16 residues. CDR1 and CDR2 (germline): PRHDT, FYEKMQ (reference sequence). V dropped 5 bases and J dropped 3 bases, with 17 bases sitting between them. CDR3 residues: CASSPRGVGLYNEQFF. In DNA form, the CDR3 reads TGTGCCAGCAGCCCACGAGGGGTGGGACTCTACAATGAGCAGTTCTTC. Based on the CDR3 plus reference TRBV13 and TRBJ2-1, the full variable domain is AAGVIQSPRHLIKEKRETATLKCYPIPRHDTVYWYQQGPGQDPQFLISFYEKMQSDKGSIPDRFSAQQFSDYHSELNMSSLELGDSALYFCASSPRGVGLYNEQFFGPGTRLTVL.

This clonotype was seen repeatedly, ten times or more. This chain joins TRBV18 and TRBJ1-5; tentatively, D is TRBD1 (6 bases). CDR1 and CDR2 from the germline V gene are KGHSH and LQKENI. The V and J ends lost 0 bases and 2 bases respectively, with 8 bases between them. The CDR3 consists of 15 residues. The CDR3 nucleotides are TGTGCCAGCTCACCACCGGGGGCAGGCAATCAGCCCCAGCATTTT. Amino acids: CASSPPGAGNQPQHF.

This clonotype was detected many times. Written as DNA, the CDR3 is TGTGCCAGCAGCTTCGGACAGGGAGGCACAGATACGCAGTATTTT. Encoded protein: CASSFGQGGTDTQYF. V usage is TRBV7-9 and J usage is TRBJ2-3; 8 nucleotides align to TRBD1. Unmatched junction bases numbered 3, after V lost 3 bases and J lost 1 base. This CDR3 is built from 15 residues. Germline CDR1 reads SEHNR; CDR2 reads FQNEAQ (reference sequence). Complete variable domain (other parts from reference TRBV7-9 and TRBJ2-3): DTGVSQNPRHKITKRGQNVTFRCDPISEHNRLYWYRQTLGQGPEFLTYFQNEAQLEKSRLLSDRFSAERPKGSFSTLEIQRTEQGDSAMYLCASSFGQGGTDTQYFGPGTRLTVL.

The sample holds a few counts of this clonotype. The gene calls are TRBV9 and TRBJ2-5; the D gene could be TRBD1 or TRBD2 (5 bases each). Germline loops: CDR1 SGDLS, CDR2 YYNGEE. The CDR3 sequence is 15 residues long. V lost 4 bases, J lost 6 bases, and 19 bases lay in between. The CDR3 loop is CASSPGTENRKTQYF. The CDR3 nucleotides are TGTGCCAGCAGCCCCGGGACCGAGAATCGGAAGACCCAGTACTTC.

This clonotype was counted between two and nine times. The rearrangement joins TRBV7-9 to TRBJ2-1, with D tentatively TRBD1 (5 bases). V lost 4 bases to trimming and J lost 0 bases, with 13 bases between them. Germline V CDR1 and CDR2: SEHNR, FQNEAQ (reference sequence). The CDR3 runs to 16 residues. CDR3 in DNA: TGTGCCAGCAGCTCATGGGGCGGTAGCTCCTACAATGAGCAGTTCTTC. It translates to CASSSWGGSSYNEQFF.

This clonotype was counted at least ten times. This sequence joins TRBV2 and TRBJ1-5; D not resolved. V was trimmed by 4 bases and J by 7 bases, leaving 11 bases between them. This CDR3 is built from 13 residues. Germline V gene data show CDR1 as SNHLY and CDR2 as FYNNEI. The CDR3 loop is CASSVKGLQPQHF. The CDR3 coding sequence is TGTGCCAGCAGTGTGAAAGGGCTGCAGCCCCAGCATTTT.

V gene TRBV4-2 combines with J gene TRBJ1-6, with D uncertain. From germline, CDR1 is LGHNA and CDR2 YNFKEQ. The CDR3 spans 16 residues. Trimming took 0 bases from V and 0 from J, leaving 6 bases between them. The DNA of the CDR3 is TGTGCCAGCAGCCAAGATACGAGCTCCTATAATTCACCCCTCCACTTT. It encodes CASSQDTSSYNSPLHF.

This clonotype turned up a few times. The chain is built from TRBV27 and TRBJ1-1; 8 bases line up with TRBD1. The V segment lost 3 bases and the J segment 3 bases; nucleotides outside the gene matches: 3. The CDR3 sequence is 14 residues long. Germline V gives CDR1 MNHEY, CDR2 SMNVEV (reference sequence). CDR3 sequence (DNA): TGTGCCAGCAGTTTCAGGGGGCCTGACACTGAAGCTTTCTTT. This translates into CASSFRGPDTEAFF.

V gene TRBV18 combines with J gene TRBJ1-2, with D possibly matching TRBD1 (5 bases). Germline CDR1 reads KGHSH; CDR2 reads LQKENI. V lost 1 base to trimming and J lost 4 bases, with 10 bases between them. The CDR3 extends over 14 amino acids. The chain's CDR3 is CASSPRGDRYGYTF. The CDR3 nucleotides are TGTGCCAGCTCACCACGGGGGGATCGCTATGGCTACACCTTC.

The table lists this clonotype with many counts. The chain couples TRBV15 to TRBJ2-5; D gene unclear. Germline assignment: CDR1 LNHNV and CDR2 YYDKDF (reference sequence). V was cut by 3 bases and J by 1 base, with 9 bases left in between. This CDR3 spans 14 amino acids. The CDR3 protein is CATSSHLLQETQYF. CDR3 DNA sequence: TGTGCCACCAGCAGCCACCTCCTCCAAGAGACCCAGTACTTC.

In this sample, this clonotype turned up many times. The chain carries TRBV30 and TRBJ2-5, with D possibly TRBD2 on 5 matching bases. V was trimmed by 1 base and J by 5 bases, leaving 11 bases between them. CDR1 is GTSNPN and CDR2 is SVGIG in the germline V gene (reference sequence). The CDR3 has 13 amino acids. CDR3 DNA sequence: TGTGCCTGGAGTGGAGGGTCCGGGGAGACCCAGTACTTC. Translation gives CAWSGGSGETQYF.